This T cell receptor (beta chain) was identified in a study of blood T cell repertoires in COVID-19. Background on the study: In each case, the material was cDNA or gDNA derived from T cells, B-cell-depleted T cells, or PBMCs.

In the study's own analysis: Estimated nucleated cell counts came from reference gene primer amplification. Profiling relied on immunoSEQ multiplex PCR, and the TCRdb table lists in-frame clones only, not all of them. That table gives V, J and clone size, and the DNA gave D and trimming. The sample records roughly 100,000 clones, nearly 90% being singletons. The germline V gene has CDR1 SGHDT and CDR2 YYEEEE. CDR3 length equals 17 residues. Germline trimming cut 2 bases from V and 10 bases from J; bases unmatched to any gene: 17. The chain has TRBV5-6 and TRBJ2-1, with 8 bases that match TRBD2. Sequenced input: peripheral blood. This receptor was taken from a man aged 45-60 years with active COVID-19. The CDR3 bases are TGTGCCAGCAGCTTTAAGGTTAAAAGGCGGGGGGTAGGGGAGCAGTTCTTC. Translated, it gives CASSFKVKRRGVGEQFF.